Only a few counts were recorded for the clone carrying this TCR beta chain. The CDR3 runs 17 residues. CDR1 is MGHRA, CDR2 YSYEKL, per germline. V was shortened by 0 bases and J by 6 bases, with 18 bases between the two germline ends. The sample comes from a study of blood T cells in healthy people across ages. It was with a sample-barcoded 5' primer and a J-beta primer mix that a second PCR of roughly 7 to 12 cycles was run. One entry per CDR3 protein, called by TCRdb with MiXCR from the 5' RACE reads. Of 450,000 to 700,000 distinct CDR3 sequences detected, 27% appear once; the ten largest clones hold 18%. There were healthy Caucasian individuals from Russia, aged about 6 to 100, serving as donors.

The chain uses TRBV4-1 and TRBJ2-1; weak D call: TRBD2 (6 bases). The receptor was derived from a woman between 65 and 79 years old in good health. Input material: blood. The CDR3 spells CASSQDWGVAGGNEQFF. For the CDR3, the DNA is TGCGCCAGCAGCCAAGATTGGGGGGTGGCAGGTGGCAATGAGCAGTTCTTC.